Here is one TCR beta chain with its context. V shed 1 base and J 8 bases; nucleotides not matched to a gene: 17. The CDR3 consists of 19 residues. From germline, CDR1 is MNHNS and CDR2 SASEGT. This sample stems from a study of blood T cell repertoires in COVID-19. Across the whole study: Some COVID-19 samples were acute and others convalescent; all came from the United States, Italy and Spain.

Profiling relied on immunoSEQ multiplex PCR, and the TCRdb table lists in-frame clones only, not all of them. The data hold fewer than 500,000 clones, with roughly 90% observed a single time. This study enrolled people aged about 18 to 100 from around 26 US geographic areas. The receptor was derived from a woman between 25 and 40 years old with acute COVID-19. V is TRBV6-1 and J is TRBJ1-6, with 7 bases aligning to TRBD1. Sample: PBMCs or T cells enriched from blood (not recorded which). The CDR3 sequence: CASSEGKSPGQIPYSPLHF. The CDR3 coding sequence is TGTGCCAGCAGTGAAGGGAAAAGTCCGGGACAGATACCGTATTCACCCCTCCACTTT.